This T cell receptor (beta chain) was profiled in a study of T cell clones after liver transplantation. Study in general: Subjects received no induction therapy and standard immunosuppression until randomization at 12-24 months post-transplant. Study conclusions and caveats: Post-transplant, graft-donor-reactive CD4 TCRbeta sequences in blood dropped significantly in 5 of 8 subjects.

V was pared by 3 bases and J by 0 bases, with 5 bases between. Per the germline V gene, CDR1 is MNHEY and CDR2 is SMNVEV (reference sequence). The CDR3 contains 13 residues. Here immunoSEQ multiplex PCR was the method, and the copy in TCRdb shows in-frame clones only, minus some. Seen here are 6,000 or so clones, approximately 80% observed once, and the top ten hold about 13%. With respect to this clone: The antigen remains unidentified.

Specimen: CD8+ T cells from blood, collected approximately 45 months after liver transplant. This chain joins TRBV27 and TRBJ1-1; D uncertain. This TCR was sampled from a human patient who received a liver transplant. Some T cells may arise from the graft donor. CDR3 bases: TGTGCCAGCAGTTTCGAGGTGAACACTGAAGCTTTCTTT. Its protein product is CASSFEVNTEAFF.